This T cell receptor beta chain was retrieved from a study of blood T cells in healthy people across ages. About the research overall: Template switching retrieved approximately one barcoded beta molecule for each two T cells. Broader study findings: Diversity of TCR beta correlated strongly with naive T cell percentage.

This CDR3 has 12 residues. V was pared by 7 bases and J by 2 bases, with 8 bases between. A remark on this clonotype: The antigen remains undetermined.

Next came a second PCR, run for about 6 to 12 cycles, which used a sample-barcoded 5' primer along with a J-beta primer mix. TCRdb independently ran MiXCR on the 5' RACE reads; one entry per CDR3 protein. The sample contains over a million distinct CDR3 sequences, approximately 59% of which appear only once. The TCR comes from a man aged 18 to 30 in good health. Sequencing was done on a sample of blood. The V call is TRBV12-3 or TRBV12-4, the J call TRBJ1-2; no clear D. The CDR3 loop reads CASKRPNYGYTF. In DNA, the CDR3 is TGTGCCAGCAAAAGGCCCAACTATGGCTACACCTTC.